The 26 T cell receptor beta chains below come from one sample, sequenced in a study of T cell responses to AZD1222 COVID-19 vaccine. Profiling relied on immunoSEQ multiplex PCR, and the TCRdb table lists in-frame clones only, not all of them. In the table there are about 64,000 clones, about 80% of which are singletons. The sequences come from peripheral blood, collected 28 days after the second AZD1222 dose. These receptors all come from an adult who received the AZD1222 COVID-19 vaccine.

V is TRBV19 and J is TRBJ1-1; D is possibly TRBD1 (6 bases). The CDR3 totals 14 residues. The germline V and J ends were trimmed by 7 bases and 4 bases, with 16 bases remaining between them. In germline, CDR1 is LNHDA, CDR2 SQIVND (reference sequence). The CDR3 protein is CASTRQAGSTEAFF. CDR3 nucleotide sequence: TGTGCCAGTACCCGACAGGCCGGGAGCACTGAAGCTTTCTTT.

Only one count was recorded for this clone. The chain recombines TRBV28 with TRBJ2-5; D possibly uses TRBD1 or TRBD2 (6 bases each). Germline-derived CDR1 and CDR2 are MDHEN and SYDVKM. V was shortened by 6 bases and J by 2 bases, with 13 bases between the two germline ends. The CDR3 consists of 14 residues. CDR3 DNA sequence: TGTGCCAGCAGAAAAACAGGGAGGCAAGAGACCCAGTACTTC. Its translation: CASRKTGRQETQYF. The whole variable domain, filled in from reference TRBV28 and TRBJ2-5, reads DVKVTQSSRYLVKRTGEKVFLECVQDMDHENMFWYRQDPGLGLRLIYFSYDVKMKEKGDIPEGYSVSREKKERFSLILESASTNQTSMYLCASRKTGRQETQYFGPGTRLLVL.

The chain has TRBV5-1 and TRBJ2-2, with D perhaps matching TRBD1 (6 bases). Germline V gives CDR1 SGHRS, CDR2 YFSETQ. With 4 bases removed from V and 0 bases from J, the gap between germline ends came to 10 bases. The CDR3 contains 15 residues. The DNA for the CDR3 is TGCGCCAGCAGCATACGGACAGCGAACACCGGGGAGCTGTTTTTT. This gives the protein CASSIRTANTGELFF.

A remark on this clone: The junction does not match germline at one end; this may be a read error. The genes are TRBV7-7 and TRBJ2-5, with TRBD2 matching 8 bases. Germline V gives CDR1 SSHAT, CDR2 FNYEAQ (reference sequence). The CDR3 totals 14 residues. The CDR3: CASSYRGGGETQYF. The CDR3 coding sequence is TGTGCTAGCAGCTATCGGGGGGGCGGAGAGACCCAGTACTTC.

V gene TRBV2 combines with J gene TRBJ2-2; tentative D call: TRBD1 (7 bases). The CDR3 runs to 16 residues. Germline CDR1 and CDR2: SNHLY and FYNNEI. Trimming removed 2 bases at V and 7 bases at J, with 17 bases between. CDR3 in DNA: TGTGCCAGCAGTGAACAGGGGGGCCAAGGAGTCGGGGAGCTGTTTTTT. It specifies CASSEQGGQGVGELFF. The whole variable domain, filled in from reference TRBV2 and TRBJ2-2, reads EPEVTQTPSHQVTQMGQEVILRCVPISNHLYFYWYRQILGQKVEFLVSFYNNEISEKSEIFDDQFSVERPDGSNFTLKIRSTKLEDSAMYFCASSEQGGQGVGELFFGEGSRLTVL.

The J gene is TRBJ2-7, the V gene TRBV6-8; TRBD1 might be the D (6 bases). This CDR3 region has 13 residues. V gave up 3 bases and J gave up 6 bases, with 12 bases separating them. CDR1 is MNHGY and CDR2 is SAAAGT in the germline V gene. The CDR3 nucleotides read TGTGCCAGCAGTTATAAGAGAGGGGGCGAGCAGTACTTC. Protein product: CASSYKRGGEQYF.

DNA of the CDR3: TGCGCCAGCAGCACCCGTACCGGGACAGGTTCACCCCTCCACTTT. Its translation: CASSTRTGTGSPLHF. The V and J genes are TRBV5-1 and TRBJ1-6; 8 bases align to TRBD1. The V gene's germline CDR1 is SGHRS and CDR2 YFSETQ. This CDR3 region has 15 residues. Germline trimming cut 4 bases from V and 9 bases from J; bases unmatched to any gene: 9.

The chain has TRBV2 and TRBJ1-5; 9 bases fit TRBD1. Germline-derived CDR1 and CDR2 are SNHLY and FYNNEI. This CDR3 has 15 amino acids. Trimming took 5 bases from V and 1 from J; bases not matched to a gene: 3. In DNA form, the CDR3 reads TGTGCCAGCAGTCTACAGGGGGCAAGCAATCAGCCCCAGCATTTT. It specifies CASSLQGASNQPQHF. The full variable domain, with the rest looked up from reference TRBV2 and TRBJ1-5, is EPEVTQTPSHQVTQMGQEVILRCVPISNHLYFYWYRQILGQKVEFLVSFYNNEISEKSEIFDDQFSVERPDGSNFTLKIRSTKLEDSAMYFCASSLQGASNQPQHFGDGTRLSIL.

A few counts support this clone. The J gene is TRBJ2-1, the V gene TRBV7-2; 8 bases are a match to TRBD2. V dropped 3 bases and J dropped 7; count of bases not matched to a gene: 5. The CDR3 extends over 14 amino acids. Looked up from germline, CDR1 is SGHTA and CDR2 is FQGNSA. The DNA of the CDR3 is TGTGCCAGCAGCTTTACTAGCGGACCTAATGAGCAGTTCTTC. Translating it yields CASSFTSGPNEQFF.

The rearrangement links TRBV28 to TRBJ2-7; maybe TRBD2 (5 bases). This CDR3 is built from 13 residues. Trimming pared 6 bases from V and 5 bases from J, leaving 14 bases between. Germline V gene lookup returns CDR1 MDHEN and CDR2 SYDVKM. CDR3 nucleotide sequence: TGTGCCAGCAGCCTCAGACCCGGGGACGAGCAGTACTTC. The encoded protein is CASSLRPGDEQYF.

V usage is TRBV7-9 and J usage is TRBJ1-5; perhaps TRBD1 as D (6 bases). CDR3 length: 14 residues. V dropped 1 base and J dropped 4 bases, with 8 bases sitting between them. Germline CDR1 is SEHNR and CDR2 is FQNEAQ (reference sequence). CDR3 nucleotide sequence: TGTGCCAGCAGCTTAGGGACAGAGAATCAGCCCCAGCATTTT. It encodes CASSLGTENQPQHF.

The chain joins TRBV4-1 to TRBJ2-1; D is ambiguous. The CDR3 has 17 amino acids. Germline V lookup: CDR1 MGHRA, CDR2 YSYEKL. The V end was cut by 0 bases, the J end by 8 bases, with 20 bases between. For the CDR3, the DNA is TGCGCCAGCAGCCAAGATAGTGGGCTAGTTTCATTGGATGAGCAGTTCTTC. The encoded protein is CASSQDSGLVSLDEQFF.

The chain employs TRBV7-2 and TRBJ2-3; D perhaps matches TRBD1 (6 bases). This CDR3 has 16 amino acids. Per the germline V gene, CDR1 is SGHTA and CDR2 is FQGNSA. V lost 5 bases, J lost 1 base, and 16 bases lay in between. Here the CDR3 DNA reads TGTGCCAGCAGCCTTGGCTCGGCAGGGGGCACAGATACGCAGTATTTT. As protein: CASSLGSAGGTDTQYF. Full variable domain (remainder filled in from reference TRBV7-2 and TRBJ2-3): GAGVSQSPSNKVTEKGKDVELRCDPISGHTALYWYRQSLGQGLEFLIYFQGNSAPDKSGLPSDRFSAERTGGSVSTLTIQRTQQEDSAVYLCASSLGSAGGTDTQYFGPGTRLTVL.

CDR3 nucleotides: TGTGCCATCAGGAGAACCTCGGACACTGAAGCTTTCTTT. Translated: CAIRRTSDTEAFF. The chain has TRBV10-3 and TRBJ1-1; D remains ambiguous. Germline CDR1 reads ENHRY; CDR2 reads SYGVKD. V lost 6 bases to trimming and J lost 3 bases, with 11 bases between them. The length of the CDR3 is 13 residues.

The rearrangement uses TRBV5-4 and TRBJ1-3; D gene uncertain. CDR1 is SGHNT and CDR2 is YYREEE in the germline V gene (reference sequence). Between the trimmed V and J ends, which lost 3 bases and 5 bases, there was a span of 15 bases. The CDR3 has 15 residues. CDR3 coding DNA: TGTGCCAGCAGCTCAGGACCGGATGGGCGAAACACCATATATTTT. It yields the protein CASSSGPDGRNTIYF. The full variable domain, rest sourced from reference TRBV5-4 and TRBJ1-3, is ETGVTQSPTHLIKTRGQQVTLRCSSQSGHNTVSWYQQALGQGPQFIFQYYREEENGRGNFPPRFSGLQFPNYSSELNVNALELDDSALYLCASSSGPDGRNTIYFGEGSWLTVV.

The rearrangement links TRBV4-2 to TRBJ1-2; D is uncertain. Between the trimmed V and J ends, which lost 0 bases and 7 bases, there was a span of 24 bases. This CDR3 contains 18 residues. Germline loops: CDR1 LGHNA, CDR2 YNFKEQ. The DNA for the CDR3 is TGTGCCAGCAGCCAAGATTGGGCAGGAGCCGGAGGAGAAGGTGGCTACACCTTC. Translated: CASSQDWAGAGGEGGYTF.

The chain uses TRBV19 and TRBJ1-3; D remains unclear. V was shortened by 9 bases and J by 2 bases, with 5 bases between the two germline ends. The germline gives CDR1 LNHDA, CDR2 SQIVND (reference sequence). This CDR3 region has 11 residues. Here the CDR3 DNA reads TGTGCCAGCGAAACTGGAAACACCATATATTTT. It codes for CASETGNTIYF.

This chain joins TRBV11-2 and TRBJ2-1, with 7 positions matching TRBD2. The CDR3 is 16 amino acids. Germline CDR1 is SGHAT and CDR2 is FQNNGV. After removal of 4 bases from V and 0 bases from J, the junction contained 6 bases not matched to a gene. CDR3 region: CASSSRAGSSYNEQFF. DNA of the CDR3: TGTGCCAGCAGCTCCAGAGCGGGGAGCTCCTACAATGAGCAGTTCTTC.

The CDR3 loop reads CASRPGTGGYQPQHF. The CDR3 nucleotides read TGTGCCAGCAGACCCGGGACAGGGGGATATCAGCCCCAGCATTTT. V and J are TRBV27 and TRBJ1-5; TRBD1 aligns across 11 bases. CDR3 length: 15 residues. Losses at the gene ends were 6 bases for V and 5 bases for J; bases not matched to a gene: 6. From germline, CDR1 is MNHEY and CDR2 SMNVEV (reference sequence).

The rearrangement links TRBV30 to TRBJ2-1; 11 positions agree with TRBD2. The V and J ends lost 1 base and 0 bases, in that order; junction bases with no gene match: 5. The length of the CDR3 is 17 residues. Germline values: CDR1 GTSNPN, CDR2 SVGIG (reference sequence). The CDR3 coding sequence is TGTGCCTGGAGTGGGCTAGCGGGGGGCCACTCCTACAATGAGCAGTTCTTC. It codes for CAWSGLAGGHSYNEQFF.

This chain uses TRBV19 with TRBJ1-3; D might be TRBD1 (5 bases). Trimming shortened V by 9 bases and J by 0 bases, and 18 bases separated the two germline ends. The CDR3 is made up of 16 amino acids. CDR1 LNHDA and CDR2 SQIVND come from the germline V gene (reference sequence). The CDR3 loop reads CASGGRTLFSGNTIYF. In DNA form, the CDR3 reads TGTGCCAGCGGCGGGAGGACATTATTCTCTGGAAACACCATATATTTT.

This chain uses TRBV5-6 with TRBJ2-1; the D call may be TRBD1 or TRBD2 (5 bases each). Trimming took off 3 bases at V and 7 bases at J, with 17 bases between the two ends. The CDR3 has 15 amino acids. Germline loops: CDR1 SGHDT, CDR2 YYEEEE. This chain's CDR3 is CASSSGTPVVNEQFF. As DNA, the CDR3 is TGTGCCAGCAGCTCGGGGACCCCTGTGGTAAATGAGCAGTTCTTC. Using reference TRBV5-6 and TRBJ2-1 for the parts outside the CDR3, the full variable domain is DAGVTQSPTHLIKTRGQQVTLRCSPKSGHDTVSWYQQALGQGPQFIFQYYEEEERQRGNFPDRFSGHQFPNYSSELNVNALLLGDSALYLCASSSGTPVVNEQFFGPGTRLTVL.

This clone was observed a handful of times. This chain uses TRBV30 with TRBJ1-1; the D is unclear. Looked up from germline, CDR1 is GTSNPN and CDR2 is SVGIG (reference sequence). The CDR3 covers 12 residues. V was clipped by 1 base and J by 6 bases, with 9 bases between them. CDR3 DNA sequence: TGTGCCTGGAGTGGCCCATTCCCTGAAGCTTTCTTT. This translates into CAWSGPFPEAFF.

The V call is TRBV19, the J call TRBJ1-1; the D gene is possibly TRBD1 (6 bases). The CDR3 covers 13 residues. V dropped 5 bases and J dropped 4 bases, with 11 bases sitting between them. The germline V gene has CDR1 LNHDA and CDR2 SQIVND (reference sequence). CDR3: CASSEEGVTEAFF. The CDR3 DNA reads TGTGCCAGTAGTGAGGAGGGGGTCACTGAAGCTTTCTTT.

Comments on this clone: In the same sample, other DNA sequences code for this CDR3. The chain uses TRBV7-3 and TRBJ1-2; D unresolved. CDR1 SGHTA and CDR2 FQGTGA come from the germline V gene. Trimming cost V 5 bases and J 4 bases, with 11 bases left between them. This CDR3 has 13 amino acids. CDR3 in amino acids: CASSLEPGYGYTF. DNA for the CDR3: TGTGCCAGCAGCCTCGAGCCAGGCTATGGCTACACCTTC. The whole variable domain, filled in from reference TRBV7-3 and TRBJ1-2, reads GAGVSQTPSNKVTEKGKYVELRCDPISGHTALYWYRQSLGQGPEFLIYFQGTGAADDSGLPNDRFFAVRPEGSVSTLKIQRTERGDSAVYLCASSLEPGYGYTFGSGTRLTVV.

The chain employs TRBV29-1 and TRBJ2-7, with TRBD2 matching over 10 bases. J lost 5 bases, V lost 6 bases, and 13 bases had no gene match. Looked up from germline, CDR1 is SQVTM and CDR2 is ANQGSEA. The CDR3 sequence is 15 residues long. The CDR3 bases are TGCAGCGTAAGGACTAGCGGTGCCTCTCGGAACGAGCAGTACTTC. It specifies CSVRTSGASRNEQYF.